Given below is one T cell receptor beta chain in context. Its antigen is unknown. CDR3 length: 15 residues. The V gene end was trimmed by 1 base and the J gene end by 5 bases; junction bases not matched to a gene: 6. Germline CDR1 SGHDT, CDR2 YYEEEE. The table came from immunoSEQ multiplex PCR; TCRdb's copy has only in-frame clones and leaves some out. The sample carries 7,500 to 10,000 clones, 98% recorded once. Cells defined as naive were viable CD3+CD4+ or CD3+CD8+ and CCR7+CD45RA+CD45RO-CD95-CD27+CD28+. The data belong to a study of T cells after posttransplantation cyclophosphamide. The study's findings and limits: TRB overlap between skin or GI tissue T cells and blood was limited.

J is TRBJ2-3 and V is TRBV5-6, with 8 bases identical to TRBD2. The sequence derives from a woman aged 55 to 70 in good health, CMV-negative, and a related stem cell transplant donor. Sequencing used naive CD4+ T cells sorted from PBMCs. In nucleotides, the CDR3 is TGTGCCAGCAGCTTGCGCCCCGGGGGGGGAGATACGCAGTATTTT. Encoded protein: CASSLRPGGGDTQYF. Drawing the rest from reference TRBV5-6 and TRBJ2-3, the complete variable domain is DAGVTQSPTHLIKTRGQQVTLRCSPKSGHDTVSWYQQALGQGPQFIFQYYEEEERQRGNFPDRFSGHQFPNYSSELNVNALLLGDSALYLCASSLRPGGGDTQYFGPGTRLTVL.